The T cell receptor (beta chain) under discussion was sequenced for a study of cytomegalovirus exposure and HLA in healthy donors. With 4 bases removed from V and 5 bases from J, the gap between germline ends came to 26 bases. The CDR3 length is 18 residues. The germline CDR1 and CDR2 sequences are SGHVS and FQNEAQ. As for the donors, each was a healthy bone marrow donor. The primer mix had 60 Vbeta and 13 Jbeta primers. The repertoire was sequenced with immunoSEQ multiplex PCR; TCRdb's copy has only in-frame clones and lacks some. The sample records 80,000 or so clones, approximately 62% being singletons.

This TCR was recovered from a male donor in good health and CMV-seropositive. The V and J genes are TRBV7-8 and TRBJ1-1; maybe TRBD1 (6 bases). The sample consisted of PBMCs. Written as DNA, the CDR3 is TGTGCCAGCAGCTACAATCTGGGGGGGGCGTTGAGTAGTACTGAAGCTTTCTTT. It specifies CASSYNLGGALSSTEAFF.